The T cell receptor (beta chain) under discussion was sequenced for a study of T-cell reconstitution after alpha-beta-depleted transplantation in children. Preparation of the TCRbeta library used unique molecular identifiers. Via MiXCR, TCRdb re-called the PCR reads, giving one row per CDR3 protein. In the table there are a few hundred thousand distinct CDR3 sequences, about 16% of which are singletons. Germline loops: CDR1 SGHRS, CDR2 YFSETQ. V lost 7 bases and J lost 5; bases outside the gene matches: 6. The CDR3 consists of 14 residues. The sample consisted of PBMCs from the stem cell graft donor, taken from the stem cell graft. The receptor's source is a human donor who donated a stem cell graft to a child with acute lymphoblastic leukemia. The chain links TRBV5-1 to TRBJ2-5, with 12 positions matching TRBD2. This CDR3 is CASRLAGDWETQYF. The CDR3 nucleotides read TGCGCCAGCCGACTAGCGGGGGACTGGGAGACCCAGTACTTC. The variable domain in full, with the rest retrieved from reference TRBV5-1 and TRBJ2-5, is KAGVTQTPRYLIKTRGQQVTLSCSPISGHRSVSWYQQTPGQGLQFLFEYFSETQRNKGNFPGRFSGRQFSNSRSEMNVSTLELGDSALYLCASRLAGDWETQYFGPGTRLLVL.